One and the same sample provided the 18 T cell receptor beta chains below, sequenced in a study of Ad26.COV2.S vaccination and SARS-CoV-2 variants. Treatment described: some 19 received Ad26.COV2.S at low or high dose, single or two shots; 5 received placebo; per-sample allocation not given. Sampling was performed 63 days after the first vaccine or placebo injection. The repertoire was sequenced with immunoSEQ multiplex PCR; TCRdb's copy has only in-frame clones and lacks some. The data contain some 370,000 clones, about 83% of them singletons. Here the sequenced sample was peripheral blood, taken in a trial of Ad26.COV2.S vaccine versus placebo. These receptors were collected from a person between 18 and 65 years old who received the Ad26.COV2.S COVID-19 vaccine or a placebo.

The genes are TRBV9 and TRBJ1-5, with 7 bases lining up with TRBD1. V lost 4 bases and J lost 5; bases outside the gene matches: 6. The CDR3 loop spans 14 amino acids. Germline values: CDR1 SGDLS, CDR2 YYNGEE. CDR3 residues: CASSPGTAYQPQHF. The CDR3 bases are TGTGCCAGCAGCCCGGGGACAGCTTATCAGCCCCAGCATTTT. Looking up the rest from reference TRBV9 and TRBJ1-5 gives the full variable domain: DSGVTQTPKHLITATGQRVTLRCSPRSGDLSVYWYQQSLDQGLQFLIQYYNGEERAKGNILERFSAQQFPDLHSELNLSSLELGDSALYFCASSPGTAYQPQHFGDGTRLSIL.

The J gene is TRBJ2-1, the V gene TRBV5-1, with 7 bases matching TRBD2. Trimming removed 0 bases from V and 7 bases from J; junction bases left unmatched: 7. Germline V gene data show CDR1 as SGHRS and CDR2 as YFSETQ. This CDR3 contains 15 residues. CDR3 sequence (DNA): TGCGCCAGCAGCTTGGAGGCGGGAGTAATAAATGAGCAGTTCTTC. Protein product: CASSLEAGVINEQFF.

In this sample, this clone turned up once. J is TRBJ2-3 and V is TRBV28, with unresolved D. Germline CDR1 reads MDHEN; CDR2 reads SYDVKM. The CDR3 loop spans 14 amino acids. The V end lost 3 bases, the J end lost 1 base, and 8 bases lay between the germline ends. The CDR3 sequence is CASSLRRRTDTQYF. The CDR3 coding sequence is TGTGCCAGCAGTTTGCGACGGCGCACAGATACGCAGTATTTT.

The rearrangement joins TRBV4-1 to TRBJ2-3; D perhaps matches TRBD2 (6 bases). In germline, CDR1 is MGHRA, CDR2 YSYEKL. Deletions cut 1 base from V and 5 bases from J, with 7 bases between. The CDR3 covers 13 residues. The CDR3 bases are TGCGCCAGCAGCCAAGGACTAGTAGATACGCAGTATTTT. Translated: CASSQGLVDTQYF.

This chain links TRBV4-1 with TRBJ2-1, with D possibly being TRBD1 (5 bases). CDR3 length: 16 residues. The germline CDR1 and CDR2 sequences are MGHRA and YSYEKL. V gave up 0 bases and J gave up 7 bases, with 16 bases separating them. CDR3 DNA: TGCGCCAGCAGCCAAGAACCTCTTACAGGCAGGAATGAGCAGTTCTTC. It codes for CASSQEPLTGRNEQFF.

This clone was observed once. The genes are TRBV13 and TRBJ1-2; TRBD1 agrees at 7 bases. CDR1 is PRHDT, CDR2 FYEKMQ, per germline (reference sequence). Trimming took 5 bases from V and 4 from J; bases not matched to a gene: 10. This CDR3 contains 15 residues. The CDR3 sequence: CASSPRDSQIYGYTF. DNA of the CDR3: TGTGCCAGCAGCCCGAGGGACAGCCAAATCTATGGCTACACCTTC.

The chain has TRBV2 and TRBJ1-5; D gene ambiguous. V was trimmed by 6 bases and J by 0 bases, leaving 12 bases between them. The germline gives CDR1 SNHLY, CDR2 FYNNEI. This CDR3 is built from 15 residues. The CDR3 protein is CASSQGEISNQPQHF. DNA of the CDR3: TGTGCCAGCAGCCAAGGAGAGATTAGCAATCAGCCCCAGCATTTT.

This clone was picked up one time. This chain connects TRBV4-1 to TRBJ2-6, with TRBD1 matching over 7 bases. From germline, CDR1 is MGHRA and CDR2 YSYEKL. This CDR3 spans 18 amino acids. V dropped 3 bases and J dropped 2; count of bases not matched to a gene: 10. The CDR3 DNA reads as TGCGCCAGCAGCCATACTCTAAGGGGGCGGACTGGGGCCAACGTCCTGACTTTC. Translating it yields CASSHTLRGRTGANVLTF.

The gene calls are TRBV9 and TRBJ2-1; tentative D call: TRBD2 (6 bases). Trimming pared 6 bases from V and 6 bases from J, leaving 22 bases between. Germline assignment: CDR1 SGDLS and CDR2 YYNGEE. The CDR3 runs to 16 residues. The CDR3: CASTTSGDSGGNEQFF. Here the CDR3 DNA reads TGTGCCAGCACCACCTCGGGGGACTCCGGGGGCAATGAGCAGTTCTTC.

The chain carries TRBV5-1 and TRBJ1-5; weak D call: TRBD1 (5 bases). This CDR3 comprises 15 residues. Between the trimmed V and J ends, which lost 2 bases and 1 base, there was a span of 10 bases. CDR1 is SGHRS, CDR2 YFSETQ, per germline. The CDR3 here is CASSFRGESNQPQHF. The CDR3 nucleotides read TGCGCCAGCAGCTTCCGGGGCGAGAGCAATCAGCCCCAGCATTTT. Filled out from reference TRBV5-1 and TRBJ1-5, the complete variable domain reads KAGVTQTPRYLIKTRGQQVTLSCSPISGHRSVSWYQQTPGQGLQFLFEYFSETQRNKGNFPGRFSGRQFSNSRSEMNVSTLELGDSALYLCASSFRGESNQPQHFGDGTRLSIL.

In this sample, this clone turned up once. The chain links TRBV4-3 to TRBJ2-7, with 9 positions matching TRBD2. This CDR3 spans 15 amino acids. Unmatched junction bases numbered 4, after V lost 0 bases and J lost 4 bases. From germline, CDR1 is LGHNA and CDR2 YSLEER. Here the CDR3 DNA reads TGCGCCAGCAGCCAAGAGCGGGGGGGTGAGTACGAGCAGTACTTC. Its translation is CASSQERGGEYEQYF.

The CDR3 DNA reads as TGCAGTGCTAGTAATCTCGGTGGCGGACTAGGGGACCACGAGCAGTACTTC. The encoded protein is CSASNLGGGLGDHEQYF. The chain recombines TRBV20-1 with TRBJ2-7; 7 nucleotides agree with TRBD2. The CDR3 loop spans 17 amino acids. With 3 bases clipped from V and 5 bases from J, the junction kept 19 bases outside the gene matches. Germline CDR1 DFQATT, CDR2 SNEGSKA (reference sequence).

The DNA for the CDR3 is TGTGCCATCAGTGGGGAGCTTGGGCAGGGGGAATCTGGCTACACCTTC. This codes for CAISGELGQGESGYTF. This chain joins TRBV10-3 and TRBJ1-2; 7 bases are shared with TRBD1. V dropped 4 bases and J dropped 7; count of bases not matched to a gene: 15. The CDR3 spans 16 residues. In germline, CDR1 is ENHRY, CDR2 SYGVKD.

The chain employs TRBV28 and TRBJ2-3, with 9 nucleotides matching TRBD2. Germline-derived CDR1 and CDR2 are MDHEN and SYDVKM. Trimming at V came to 6 bases and at J to 0 bases, leaving 1 base not matched to a gene. CDR3 length: 14 residues. The CDR3 DNA follows: TGTGCCAGCAGAGGACTAGCGAGCACAGATACGCAGTATTTT. This codes for CASRGLASTDTQYF.

A single count supports this clone. The rearrangement joins TRBV5-4 to TRBJ1-4; 9 positions agree with TRBD1. This CDR3 spans 14 amino acids. V trimming: 4 bases; J trimming: 9 bases; junction bases outside the gene matches: 7. Germline V gene sequence: CDR1 SGHNT, CDR2 YYREEE (reference sequence). In DNA form, the CDR3 reads TGTGCCAGCAGCGACCCCGGACAGGGGAAAAAACTGTTTTTT. It translates to CASSDPGQGKKLFF.

The rearrangement joins TRBV20-1 to TRBJ2-7; 9 bases agree with TRBD2. V dropped 3 bases and J dropped 7; count of bases not matched to a gene: 7. The CDR3 runs 13 residues. Germline CDR1 reads DFQATT; CDR2 reads SNEGSKA (reference sequence). CDR3 amino acids: CSASSGGLGEQYF. The DNA of the CDR3 is TGCAGTGCTAGTAGCGGGGGTTTGGGAGAGCAGTACTTC.

This chain uses TRBV20-1 with TRBJ1-2; 7 bases fit TRBD1. CDR3 length: 11 amino acids. CDR1 and CDR2 (germline): DFQATT, SNEGSKA (reference sequence). CDR3 sequence (DNA): TGCTCCGTAGGGGGCGTTTATGGCTACACCTTC. Translation gives CSVGGVYGYTF.

This chain connects TRBV29-1 to TRBJ2-3; TRBD1 matches 10 bases. The V gene's germline CDR1 is SQVTM and CDR2 ANQGSEA. The CDR3 length is 12 residues. Losses at the gene ends were 7 bases for V and 6 bases for J; bases not matched to a gene: 4. This chain's CDR3 is CSADRGLDTQYF. CDR3 bases: TGCAGCGCCGACAGGGGGCTCGATACGCAGTATTTT.